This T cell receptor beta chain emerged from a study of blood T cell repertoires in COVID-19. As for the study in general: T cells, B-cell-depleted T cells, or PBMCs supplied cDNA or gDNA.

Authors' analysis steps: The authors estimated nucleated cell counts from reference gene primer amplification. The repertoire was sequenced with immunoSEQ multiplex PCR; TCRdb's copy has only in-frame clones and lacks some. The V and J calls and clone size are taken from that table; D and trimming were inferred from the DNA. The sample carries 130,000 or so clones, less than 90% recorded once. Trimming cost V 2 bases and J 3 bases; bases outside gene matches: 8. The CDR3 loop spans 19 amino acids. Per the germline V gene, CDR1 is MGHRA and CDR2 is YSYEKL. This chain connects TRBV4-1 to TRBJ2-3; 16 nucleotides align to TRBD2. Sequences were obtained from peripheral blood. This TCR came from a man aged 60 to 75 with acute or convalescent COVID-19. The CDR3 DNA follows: TGCGCCAGCAGCCAATTCTCCGGGACTAGCGGGGGGGTTACAGATACGCAGTATTTT. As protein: CASSQFSGTSGGVTDTQYF.